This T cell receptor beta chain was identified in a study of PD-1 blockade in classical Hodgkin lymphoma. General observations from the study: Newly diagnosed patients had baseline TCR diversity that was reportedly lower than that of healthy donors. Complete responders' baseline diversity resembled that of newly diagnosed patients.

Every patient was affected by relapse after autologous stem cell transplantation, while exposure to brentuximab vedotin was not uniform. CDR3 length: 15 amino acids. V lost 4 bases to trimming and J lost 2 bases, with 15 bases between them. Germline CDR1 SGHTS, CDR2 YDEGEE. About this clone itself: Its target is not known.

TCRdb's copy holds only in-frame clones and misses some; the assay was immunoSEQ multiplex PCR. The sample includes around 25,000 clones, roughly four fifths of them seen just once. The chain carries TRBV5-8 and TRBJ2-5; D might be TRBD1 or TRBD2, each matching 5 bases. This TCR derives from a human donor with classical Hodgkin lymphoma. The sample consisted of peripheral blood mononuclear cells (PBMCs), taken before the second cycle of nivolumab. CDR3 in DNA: TGTGCCAGCAGCCCCGGGACGGTGGGACAAGAGACCCAGTACTTC. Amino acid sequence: CASSPGTVGQETQYF.